This T cell receptor beta chain came from a study of blood T cell repertoires in COVID-19. Study-level information: PBMCs, B-cell-depleted T cells, or T cells provided the cDNA or gDNA that made up the material.

For this clone: At the DNA level, this CDR3 is encoded by other sequences in the same sample as well.

Germline V lookup: CDR1 MNHEY, CDR2 SVGAGI. The V and J ends lost 0 bases and 4 bases respectively, with 4 bases between them. The CDR3 totals 13 residues. Under the authors' procedure: Researchers report that nucleated cell counts were estimated from reference gene primer amplification. TCRdb's table, derived via immunoSEQ multiplex PCR, lists solely in-frame clones and lacks some. D and trimming were read from the DNA, whereas the V and J calls and clone size are those reported in that table. The profile shows around 37,000 clones, about 91% of them singletons. The chain employs TRBV6-5 and TRBJ2-1; no definite D call. This clonotype was sampled from a woman of 80 years or more with acute or convalescent COVID-19. Sequenced material: peripheral blood. CDR3 in amino acids: CASSYSRYNEQFF. As DNA, the CDR3 is TGTGCCAGCAGTTACTCGCGGTACAATGAGCAGTTCTTC.